This T cell receptor beta chain is drawn from a study of cytomegalovirus exposure and HLA in healthy donors. In the study overall: Unique TCR beta sequences numbering some 120 million came from 150 million to 200 million T cells in an earlier analysis. An early data release held around 80 million unique TCRs from HLA-typed donors. Study findings and constraints: Sequencing probably produced one cluster of sequence variants that were highly shared. Several of the most significant clusters were apparently associated with common viral pathogens in a later analysis.

PCR employed 60 Vbeta and 13 Jbeta primers. The protocol was immunoSEQ multiplex PCR, while the TCRdb copy is restricted to in-frame clones and leaves out a portion. The sample consists of over 75,000 clones, around 86% of them appearing once. Germline CDR1 GTSNPN, CDR2 SVGIG (reference sequence). The CDR3 consists of 12 residues. The V end lost 8 bases, the J end lost 1 base, and 11 bases lay between the germline ends. As regards this clone: Antigen unknown.

The source material was PBMCs. The TCR originated in a man aged 25 to 45 in good health and CMV-seropositive. This chain joins TRBV30 and TRBJ1-1; D gene uncertain. The chain's CDR3 is CAGEVGNTEAFF. CDR3 sequence (DNA): TGTGCCGGGGAGGTGGGGAACACTGAAGCTTTCTTT.